The 26 T cell receptor beta chains below all came from one sample that was sequenced in a study of response to subunit inactivated influenza vaccine. MiXCR, run by TCRdb on the RT-PCR reads, gives a single entry per CDR3 protein. This table has a few hundred thousand distinct CDR3 sequences, approximately 14% appearing once. The sequenced sample was PBMCs from blood, obtained 11 to 12 days after vaccination. These receptors all come from a man aged 50 to 59 who received an inactivated influenza vaccine.

This clonotype was counted a few times. V gene TRBV20-1 combines with J gene TRBJ2-1; D gene uncertain. CDR3 length equals 12 residues. Trimming removed 4 bases from V and 8 bases from J, with 12 bases in between. CDR1 and CDR2 from the germline V gene are DFQATT and SNEGSKA (reference sequence). The CDR3: CSATNNLDEQFF. In DNA, the CDR3 is TGCAGTGCTACAAACAATCTCGATGAGCAGTTCTTC.

There are a few counts of this clonotype. J is TRBJ2-7 and V is TRBV9, with D tentatively TRBD1 or TRBD2 (6 bases each). V dropped 0 bases and J dropped 2 bases, with 12 bases sitting between them. CDR3 length equals 15 residues. Germline V lookup: CDR1 SGDLS, CDR2 YYNGEE. CDR3 sequence (DNA): TGTGCCAGCAGCGTAGAACAAGGGGGGCCCTACGAGCAGTACTTC. Translated, it gives CASSVEQGGPYEQYF.

This chain connects TRBV9 to TRBJ2-2, with a weak D call TRBD2 (6 bases). CDR3 length: 13 amino acids. Trimming removed 0 bases from V and 7 bases from J, with 7 bases in between. Germline CDR1 SGDLS, CDR2 YYNGEE. In DNA form, the CDR3 reads TGTGCCAGCAGCGTAGAGGAGGGCGGGGAGCTGTTTTTT. This encodes CASSVEEGGELFF.

Only a few counts were recorded for this clonotype. The V call is TRBV29-1, the J call TRBJ2-5; D might be TRBD1 (5 bases). The CDR3 is 13 amino acids. CDR1 and CDR2 from the germline V gene are SQVTM and ANQGSEA. Trimming took off 4 bases at V and 5 bases at J, with 14 bases between the two ends. The CDR3 sequence is CSVAGRNRETQYF. The CDR3 bases are TGCAGCGTTGCTGGCCGAAACAGGGAGACCCAGTACTTC.

In the case of this clonotype: The junction differs from germline at one of its ends, possibly a read error. This chain joins TRBV12-3 or TRBV12-4 and TRBJ1-1; no clear D gene. This CDR3 contains 13 residues. The CDR3 bases are TGCGCCAGCAGCTTTTGGGGGAACACTGAAGCTTTCTTT. Protein product: CASSFWGNTEAFF.

This clonotype was seen ten or more times. The chain employs TRBV6-5 and TRBJ2-5; 7 bases fit TRBD1. From germline, CDR1 is MNHEY and CDR2 SVGAGI. The V gene end was trimmed by 2 bases and the J gene end by 5 bases; junction bases not matched to a gene: 2. The CDR3 extends over 13 amino acids. DNA of the CDR3: TGTGCCAGCAGTTACAGGGGGCAGGAGACCCAGTACTTC. It codes for CASSYRGQETQYF.

V gene TRBV6-1 combines with J gene TRBJ2-7, with 10 positions matching TRBD1. CDR3 length: 14 residues. The V gene's germline CDR1 is MNHNS and CDR2 SASEGT. J gave up 2 bases and V 8 bases, and 6 bases lay outside the gene matches. The CDR3 loop is CASGLDRGTYEQYF. Here the CDR3 DNA reads TGTGCCAGCGGACTGGACAGGGGGACCTACGAGCAGTACTTC.

The V call is TRBV11-2, the J call TRBJ2-1, with D possibly being TRBD1 (5 bases). The V gene's germline CDR1 is SGHAT and CDR2 FQNNGV. Trimming left V 0 bases short and J 8 bases short, with 11 bases between. The CDR3 is 14 amino acids. This CDR3 is CASSLDRGSHEQFF. CDR3 nucleotide sequence: TGTGCCAGCAGCTTAGATAGGGGCAGCCATGAGCAGTTCTTC.

This chain connects TRBV10-3 to TRBJ2-2; perhaps TRBD1 as D (5 bases). V shed 8 bases and J shed 6 bases, with 16 bases lying between them. The CDR3 totals 14 residues. Germline CDR1 is ENHRY and CDR2 is SYGVKD. The CDR3 coding sequence is TGTGCCATCCGCTCGACAGAGGATGCCGGGGAGCTGTTTTTT. It translates to CAIRSTEDAGELFF.

The chain is built from TRBV7-2 and TRBJ2-1; the D call may be TRBD1 or TRBD2 (6 bases each). V shed 7 bases and J shed 4 bases, with 17 bases lying between them. There are 15 residues in the CDR3. Germline CDR1 SGHTA, CDR2 FQGNSA. CDR3 in amino acids: CASNELGGQYNEQFF. The CDR3 DNA sequence: TGTGCCAGCAACGAATTGGGGGGCCAATACAATGAGCAGTTCTTC.

A few counts support this clonotype. The genes are TRBV10-2 and TRBJ2-2; 11 nucleotides agree with TRBD1. Per germline, CDR1 WSHSY and CDR2 SAAADI. The CDR3 runs to 15 residues. V trimming: 6 bases; J trimming: 5 bases; junction bases outside the gene matches: 5. This CDR3 reads CASRSGDRGTGELFF. In DNA, the CDR3 is TGCGCCAGCAGGAGCGGGGACAGGGGGACCGGGGAGCTGTTTTTT.

Note on this clonotype: One junction end does not reproduce the germline sequence, and a read error may be involved. This sequence joins TRBV20-1 and TRBJ2-5; possibly TRBD2 for D (6 bases). Germline-derived CDR1 and CDR2 are DFQATT and SNEGSKA (reference sequence). This CDR3 has 14 residues. CDR3 coding DNA: TGCAGTGCTGATCGGGCTAGCGACCACGAGACCCAGTACTTC. Amino acid sequence: CSADRASDHETQYF.

The table lists this clonotype with many counts. The chain couples TRBV28 to TRBJ2-7, with 8 bases fitting TRBD1. The trim removed 5 bases at V and 3 bases at J, leaving 6 bases unmatched. The CDR3 contains 14 residues. Germline V CDR1 and CDR2: MDHEN, SYDVKM. Written as DNA, the CDR3 is TGTGCCAGCAGTCCATCGGACAGGGTCTACGAGCAGTACTTC. Translation: CASSPSDRVYEQYF.

This chain uses TRBV5-5 with TRBJ2-5, with unresolved D. This CDR3 contains 12 residues. Trimming took 2 bases from V and 11 from J, leaving 13 bases between them. Germline CDR1 is SGHKS and CDR2 is YYEKEE (reference sequence). The CDR3 reads CASSFISALQYF. The CDR3 DNA sequence: TGTGCCAGCAGCTTTATTTCGGCCTTACAGTACTTC.

This clonotype was found a few times. V usage is TRBV10-2 and J usage is TRBJ2-1; 8 nucleotides line up with TRBD2. Germline CDR1 WSHSY, CDR2 SAAADI. Germline trimming cut 6 bases from V and 5 bases from J; bases unmatched to any gene: 3. This CDR3 is built from 13 residues. The CDR3 loop is CASRKAGDNEQFF. DNA for the CDR3: TGCGCCAGCAGGAAAGCGGGGGACAATGAGCAGTTCTTC.

The chain uses TRBV20-1 and TRBJ2-5; TRBD2 agrees at 10 bases. CDR1 and CDR2 (germline): DFQATT, SNEGSKA (reference sequence). CDR3 size: 14 residues. Germline trimming cut 4 bases from V and 1 base from J; bases unmatched to any gene: 3. DNA for the CDR3: TGCAGTGCTACCCGACTAGCGGGCCAAGAGACCCAGTACTTC. The encoded protein is CSATRLAGQETQYF.

At least ten counts were recorded for this clonotype. J is TRBJ1-1 and V is TRBV11-2; 7 bases align to TRBD1. The CDR3 consists of 19 residues. J gave up 0 bases and V 3 bases, and 16 bases lay outside the gene matches. Germline V lookup: CDR1 SGHAT, CDR2 FQNNGV. CDR3 sequence reads: CASSFFMITGQHMNTEAFF. The DNA of the CDR3 is TGTGCCAGCAGCTTTTTCATGATTACGGGACAGCACATGAACACTGAAGCTTTCTTT.

This chain joins TRBV5-1 and TRBJ2-3; 9 positions match TRBD1. Looked up from germline, CDR1 is SGHRS and CDR2 is YFSETQ. CDR3 size: 15 residues. V was pared by 3 bases and J by 4 bases, with 6 bases of the junction left unmatched. The CDR3 coding sequence is TGCGCCAGCAGCTCGGGGACAGGGATCCCAGATACGCAGTATTTT. Residues: CASSSGTGIPDTQYF.

This clonotype was recorded a few times. This chain joins TRBV5-1 and TRBJ2-7, with 11 bases matching TRBD1. The CDR3 is 16 amino acids. V was clipped by 2 bases and J by 3 bases; unmatched bases: 7. Germline CDR1 and CDR2: SGHRS and YFSETQ. CDR3 in DNA: TGCGCCAGCAGCTTTCAATCCGGGACAGGGGGCTACGAGCAGTACTTC. Translation gives CASSFQSGTGGYEQYF.

The V gene is TRBV11-1, the J gene TRBJ2-7; D might be TRBD1 (5 bases). The J call is doubtful: the DNA matches TRBJ2-5 better. CDR3 length: 12 amino acids. Germline-derived CDR1 and CDR2 are SGHAT and FQDESV (reference sequence). The CDR3 here is CASSQRQGTQYF. The DNA of the CDR3 is TGTGCCAGCAGCCAACGGCAGGGGACCCAGTACTTC.

This sequence joins TRBV7-3 and TRBJ2-1; 10 positions agree with TRBD1. The CDR3 sequence is 15 residues long. Trimming at V came to 2 bases and at J to 6 bases, leaving 4 bases not matched to a gene. Germline CDR1 reads SGHTA; CDR2 reads FQGTGA. The CDR3 sequence is CASSLGTGVGNEQFF. In DNA, the CDR3 is TGTGCCAGCAGCTTAGGGACAGGGGTTGGCAATGAGCAGTTCTTC.

This clonotype was seen a handful of times. This sequence joins TRBV4-2 and TRBJ2-1; 10 bases are a match to TRBD2. Germline trimming cut 4 bases from V and 5 bases from J; bases unmatched to any gene: 11. The CDR3 totals 17 residues. The germline V gene encodes CDR1 LGHNA and CDR2 YNFKEQ. The CDR3 coding sequence is TGTGCCAGCAGCCTAACCGGGCCTAGCGGGAGAAACAATGAGCAGTTCTTC. Amino acid sequence: CASSLTGPSGRNNEQFF.

The V and J genes are TRBV4-3 and TRBJ2-1, with D uncertain. CDR1 and CDR2 from the germline V gene are LGHNA and YSLEER. Trimming removed 0 bases at V and 6 bases at J, with 12 bases between. This CDR3 spans 15 amino acids. DNA for the CDR3: TGCGCCAGCAGCCAAGATTTAATAGCCCTCAATGAGCAGTTCTTC. This translates into CASSQDLIALNEQFF.

The genes are TRBV20-1 and TRBJ2-5, with TRBD2 matching 8 bases. Germline V gives CDR1 DFQATT, CDR2 SNEGSKA (reference sequence). The CDR3 is 15 residues long. The V gene end was trimmed by 2 bases and the J gene end by 5 bases; junction bases not matched to a gene: 10. CDR3 region: CSARSGTSGRETQYF. The CDR3 DNA reads TGCAGTGCTAGAAGCGGGACTAGTGGTCGGGAGACCCAGTACTTC.

This clonotype was observed a few times. V usage is TRBV3-1 and J usage is TRBJ2-1; TRBD2 is a possible D gene (7 bases). Trimming pared 7 bases from V and 10 bases from J, leaving 20 bases between. Germline CDR1 reads LGHDT; CDR2 reads YNNKEL (reference sequence). There are 14 residues in the CDR3. CDR3 sequence (DNA): TGTGCCAGCATTATGGGGGGGGCCTCAGGAGAGCAGTTCTTC. Translating gives CASIMGGASGEQFF.

V usage is TRBV20-1 and J usage is TRBJ2-7, with TRBD1 matching 12 bases. J gave up 7 bases and V 3 bases, and 10 bases lay outside the gene matches. Germline lookup yields CDR1 DFQATT and CDR2 SNEGSKA (reference sequence). The CDR3 is 15 residues long. The CDR3 bases are TGCAGTGCTAGTACCGGGACAGGGGGCCTCTGGGAGCAGTACTTC. It translates to CSASTGTGGLWEQYF.